The entry that follows covers one T cell receptor (beta chain) sequence. Its target is not known. The data derive from a study of T cell repertoires in cytomegalovirus infection. The overall study: Indications of both CMV infection and matching HLA type were provided by public TCR beta signatures.

TCRdb re-called the reads through MiXCR, storing one row per CDR3 protein. The sample consists of 150,000 to 200,000 distinct CDR3 sequences, roughly a sixth of them appearing once. Broader study findings: There were carriers of CMV plus the relevant HLA, and cumulative public TCR beta family frequency identified them.

The V and J ends lost 0 bases and 5 bases respectively, with 6 bases between them. Germline-derived CDR1 and CDR2 are SGHVS and FQNEAQ. CDR3 size: 13 residues. Sequencing was done on a sample of CD8+ T cells from PBMCs. This receptor was obtained from a human donor in good health (CMV status not recorded). Some clones in this sample may be carry-over from other donors' samples. The chain links TRBV7-8 to TRBJ2-3; D ambiguous. This CDR3 reads CASSLAWGDTQYF. The CDR3 DNA sequence: TGTGCCAGCAGCTTAGCGTGGGGAGATACGCAGTATTTT.